The 10 T cell receptor beta chains listed next were all sequenced from one sample in a study of shared clonotypes between healthy human individuals (dated by TCRdb to the early 2020s). The library was made by the immunoSEQ multiplex PCR assay. The immuneACCESS repertoire file appears here via TCRdb, limited to in-frame rearrangements. These files lack a portion of the clones; in checked studies, under half of the deficit traces to unresolved V genes, and the cause of the others is not known. The sample table holds around 200,000 clones, of which approximately 61% were seen once. The ten largest clones add up to 10% of the sample. The sequenced material came from memory CD4+ T cells sorted from blood. The sample's cell subset or site, from its label and the paper: CD45RA-negative fraction. All receptors derive from a man under 40 in good health.

This chain joins TRBV11-3 and TRBJ2-7, with 13 bases fitting TRBD2. The junction had 3 bases not matched to a gene; V was cut back by 0 bases and J by 4 bases. CDR3 length: 16 amino acids. Germline V gives CDR1 SGHNT, CDR2 YENEEA. CDR3 loop: CASSLEGTSGKYEQYF. CDR3 nucleotides: TGTGCCAGCAGCTTAGAGGGGACTAGCGGGAAATACGAGCAGTACTTC. Looking up the rest from reference TRBV11-3 and TRBJ2-7 gives the full variable domain: EAGVVQSPRYKIIEKKQPVAFWCNPISGHNTLYWYLQNLGQGPELLIRYENEEAVDDSQLPKDRFSAERLKGVDSTLKIQPAELGDSAVYLCASSLEGTSGKYEQYFGPGTRLTVT.

V is TRBV6-5 and J is TRBJ2-7; a weak D match, TRBD1 (6 bases). The germline gives CDR1 MNHEY, CDR2 SVGAGI. CDR3 length equals 15 residues. V was cut by 6 bases and J by 2 bases, with 17 bases left in between. The CDR3, as DNA: TGTGCCAGCAGCAACAAAAACAGGGTACCCTACGAGCAGTACTTC. Residues: CASSNKNRVPYEQYF.

In this sample, this clone turned up once. V is TRBV5-4 and J is TRBJ2-5; D possibly corresponds to TRBD2 (5 bases). V dropped 1 base and J dropped 2 bases, with 15 bases sitting between them. Per the germline V gene, CDR1 is SGHNT and CDR2 is YYREEE (reference sequence). The CDR3 has 16 residues. CDR3 sequence (DNA): TGTGCCAGCAGCTTGAAGGTGGGATGGAGGCAAGAGACCCAGTACTTC. Its translation is CASSLKVGWRQETQYF.

The V gene is TRBV27, the J gene TRBJ2-5; TRBD1 matches 8 bases. Looked up from germline, CDR1 is MNHEY and CDR2 is SMNVEV (reference sequence). V was pared by 5 bases and J by 5 bases, with 4 bases of the junction left unmatched. The CDR3 consists of 13 residues. CDR3 sequence: CASSIRTGETQYF. CDR3 in DNA: TGTGCCAGCAGTATCCGGACAGGGGAGACCCAGTACTTC.

This chain connects TRBV11-2 to TRBJ2-3; 7 nucleotides line up with TRBD1. In germline, CDR1 is SGHAT, CDR2 FQNNGV. Trimming at V came to 6 bases and at J to 4 bases, leaving 10 bases not matched to a gene. The CDR3 totals 15 residues. CDR3 in amino acids: CASSSQGVGADTQYF. CDR3 in DNA: TGTGCCAGCAGTTCTCAGGGGGTGGGGGCAGATACGCAGTATTTT.

The genes are TRBV5-5 and TRBJ2-3; TRBD2 is a possible D gene (5 bases). This CDR3 has 16 residues. V lost 0 bases to trimming and J lost 4 bases, with 15 bases between them. In germline, CDR1 is SGHKS, CDR2 YYEKEE (reference sequence). The CDR3 protein is CASSLVAGLRADTQYF. CDR3 nucleotide sequence: TGTGCCAGCAGCTTGGTGGCGGGTTTGCGGGCAGATACGCAGTATTTT.

J is TRBJ2-1 and V is TRBV4-3, with 12 bases that match TRBD2. CDR1 LGHNA and CDR2 YSLEER come from the germline V gene. The CDR3 extends over 14 amino acids. J lost 13 bases, V lost 0 bases, and 4 bases had no gene match. The CDR3 DNA sequence: TGCGCCAGCAGCCAAGATCCTAGCGGGAGGGTTCAGTTCTTC. Translated, it gives CASSQDPSGRVQFF.

The chain is built from TRBV28 and TRBJ1-1; tentatively, D is TRBD1 (6 bases). The CDR3 totals 15 residues. Germline V gene lookup returns CDR1 MDHEN and CDR2 SYDVKM. The V and J ends lost 6 bases and 3 bases respectively, with 17 bases between them. The chain's CDR3 is CASSLGGDGYTEAFF. Here the CDR3 DNA reads TGTGCCAGCAGCCTAGGGGGAGATGGGTACACTGAAGCTTTCTTT.

CDR3: CASSPESVAEKLFF. The CDR3 coding sequence is TGCGCCAGCAGCCCAGAATCGGTGGCGGAAAAACTGTTTTTT. This chain uses TRBV5-1 with TRBJ1-4; the D is unclear. V lost 4 bases to trimming and J lost 8 bases, with 15 bases between them. This CDR3 region has 14 residues. The germline CDR1 and CDR2 sequences are SGHRS and YFSETQ.

In DNA, the CDR3 is TGTGCCAGCAGTACCGGGACAGGGGACAATCAGCCCCAGCATTTT. Translation: CASSTGTGDNQPQHF. The rearrangement links TRBV6-6 to TRBJ1-5; the match to TRBD1 covers 10 bases. The CDR3 has 15 amino acids. Looked up from germline, CDR1 is MNHNY and CDR2 is SVGAGI (reference sequence). The V segment lost 5 bases and the J segment 3 bases; nucleotides outside the gene matches: 4.